These 29 T cell receptor beta chains came from one sample sequenced in a study of blood T cell repertoires in COVID-19. Only in-frame clones appear in the TCRdb table, and some are missing; sequencing was by immunoSEQ multiplex PCR. This table has 130,000 to 150,000 clones, around 81% appearing once. The specimen was peripheral blood. These receptors came from a woman aged 40 to 50 with active or convalescent COVID-19.

V usage is TRBV18 and J usage is TRBJ1-5; 8 nucleotides agree with TRBD1. Unmatched junction bases numbered 8, after V lost 3 bases and J lost 4 bases. This CDR3 is built from 16 residues. CDR1 and CDR2 (germline): KGHSH, LQKENI. CDR3 sequence (DNA): TGTGCCAGCTCACCCGCGACAGGGGAAAGAAATCAGCCCCAGCATTTT. Its translation: CASSPATGERNQPQHF. The variable domain in full, completed from reference TRBV18 and TRBJ1-5, reads NAGVMQNPRHLVRRRGQEARLRCSPMKGHSHVYWYRQLPEEGLKFMVYLQKENIIDESGMPKERFSAEFPKEGPSILRIQQVVRGDSAAYFCASSPATGERNQPQHFGDGTRLSIL.

This CDR3 reads CAPPQDRVGSYEQYF. CDR3 nucleotide sequence: TGTGCCCCCCCCCAGGACAGGGTGGGCTCCTACGAGCAGTACTTC. This chain links TRBV19 with TRBJ2-7, with 8 bases aligning to TRBD1. CDR1 and CDR2 (germline): LNHDA, SQIVND (reference sequence). The CDR3 is 15 amino acids. Trimming cost V 11 bases and J 0 bases; bases outside gene matches: 12.

This clone was observed a single time. The chain is built from TRBV28 and TRBJ1-1; possible D gene TRBD1, 5 bases. The germline gives CDR1 MDHEN, CDR2 SYDVKM. Trimming shortened V by 8 bases and J by 6 bases, and 19 bases separated the two germline ends. The CDR3 sequence is 14 residues long. CDR3 DNA sequence: TGTGCCAGCGGACACCGGGCGGTCCCATCTGAAGCTTTCTTT. Protein sequence: CASGHRAVPSEAFF.

V usage is TRBV4-1 and J usage is TRBJ1-1; the D gene is possibly TRBD1 (6 bases). With 0 bases removed from V and 1 base from J, the gap between germline ends came to 15 bases. Per germline, CDR1 MGHRA and CDR2 YSYEKL. The CDR3 covers 17 residues. CDR3 in DNA: TGCGCCAGCAGCCAAGATTATAGGACAGAGAGGAACACTGAAGCTTTCTTT. This sequence encodes CASSQDYRTERNTEAFF.

This sequence joins TRBV27 and TRBJ2-2; possibly TRBD2 for D (5 bases). Germline CDR1 is MNHEY and CDR2 is SMNVEV (reference sequence). The V and J ends lost 5 bases and 6 bases respectively, with 19 bases between them. The CDR3 length is 16 residues. The CDR3 spells CASSPARSEVAGELFF. DNA for the CDR3: TGTGCCAGCAGTCCTGCCCGGTCGGAGGTGGCCGGGGAGCTGTTTTTT.

The V call is TRBV11-3, the J call TRBJ2-3; D gene uncertain. Trimming stripped 0 bases from V and 8 bases from J, with 6 bases between. The CDR3 extends over 12 amino acids. The V gene's germline CDR1 is SGHNT and CDR2 YENEEA. The CDR3 region is CASSLEYGTQYF. CDR3 in DNA: TGTGCCAGCAGCTTAGAGTACGGTACGCAGTATTTT. Complete variable domain (other parts from reference TRBV11-3 and TRBJ2-3): EAGVVQSPRYKIIEKKQPVAFWCNPISGHNTLYWYLQNLGQGPELLIRYENEEAVDDSQLPKDRFSAERLKGVDSTLKIQPAELGDSAVYLCASSLEYGTQYFGPGTRLTVL.

Details on this clone: Other nucleotide sequences from this sample produce the same CDR3. This chain links TRBV18 with TRBJ1-2, with D tentatively TRBD1 (5 bases). The CDR3 sequence is 12 residues long. Trimming cost V 6 bases and J 1 base, with 6 bases left between them. The germline V gene encodes CDR1 KGHSH and CDR2 LQKENI. This CDR3 is CASSQGNYGYTF. The CDR3 bases are TGTGCCAGCTCCCAGGGTAACTATGGCTACACCTTC.

V is TRBV19 and J is TRBJ1-4; TRBD1 agrees at 9 bases. Germline V gene lookup returns CDR1 LNHDA and CDR2 SQIVND (reference sequence). The CDR3 is 15 amino acids. V lost 6 bases, J lost 7 bases, and 9 bases stayed unmatched. Here the CDR3 reads CASRTPGQGVEKLFF. Here the CDR3 DNA reads TGTGCCAGTAGGACACCGGGACAGGGTGTTGAAAAACTGTTTTTT.

DNA of the CDR3: TGTGCCAGCAGCCCCCCAGGTCTTGCAACTAATGAAAAACTGTTTTTT. Translated, it gives CASSPPGLATNEKLFF. This rearrangement joins TRBV14 to TRBJ1-4; D is undetermined. Germline lookup yields CDR1 SGHDN and CDR2 FVKESK. Trimming removed 4 bases from V and 0 bases from J, with 12 bases in between. The CDR3 runs 16 residues.

A few counts support this clone. V gene TRBV28 combines with J gene TRBJ1-1, with TRBD1 as a possible D gene (6 bases). Trimming took 5 bases from V and 1 from J, leaving 17 bases between them. CDR3 size: 16 residues. Germline values: CDR1 MDHEN, CDR2 SYDVKM. The CDR3 region has the DNA TGTGCCAGCAGTGTACTTAGACAGGTCTGGAACACTGAAGCTTTCTTT. It is translated as CASSVLRQVWNTEAFF.

CDR3 bases: TGTGCCACCAGTGATGCTTTAAGGACAGGGGAGGATAAGGCGCAGTATTTT. As protein: CATSDALRTGEDKAQYF. This rearrangement joins TRBV24-1 to TRBJ2-3; 9 bases line up with TRBD1. The CDR3 runs to 17 residues. Germline V lookup: CDR1 KGHDR, CDR2 SFDVKD. V lost 3 bases, J lost 10 bases, and 16 bases stayed unmatched.

The chain joins TRBV29-1 to TRBJ1-1; TRBD1 matches 8 bases. Germline-derived CDR1 and CDR2 are SQVTM and ANQGSEA. J was trimmed by 0 bases and V by 6 bases; bases with no gene match: 6. The CDR3 runs 14 residues. CDR3 amino acids: CSVRDRLMNTEAFF. The CDR3 nucleotides are TGCAGCGTGCGGGACAGGCTCATGAACACTGAAGCTTTCTTT.

This clone came up once. This sequence joins TRBV6-1 and TRBJ1-1; D gene uncertain. Germline V lookup: CDR1 MNHNS, CDR2 SASEGT. V lost 3 bases, J lost 2 bases, and 10 bases lay in between. The CDR3 loop spans 14 amino acids. The CDR3 DNA follows: TGTGCCAGCAGTGACCCCTACAGAAACACTGAAGCTTTCTTT. Translating gives CASSDPYRNTEAFF.

The V and J genes are TRBV28 and TRBJ1-2; TRBD1 might be the D (5 bases). Trimming took off 6 bases at V and 1 base at J, with 18 bases between the two ends. This CDR3 is built from 16 residues. Germline V gene sequence: CDR1 MDHEN, CDR2 SYDVKM. CDR3 residues: CASRPQGKGDNYGYTF. In DNA form, the CDR3 reads TGTGCCAGCAGACCTCAGGGAAAGGGCGATAACTATGGCTACACCTTC.

This chain uses TRBV10-3 with TRBJ2-7; TRBD2 might be the D (5 bases). Germline CDR1 is ENHRY and CDR2 is SYGVKD. The CDR3 is made up of 15 amino acids. V lost 0 bases, J lost 1 base, and 10 bases lay in between. CDR3 region: CAISESASRSYEQYF. In nucleotides, the CDR3 is TGTGCCATCAGTGAGTCGGCTAGCAGATCCTACGAGCAGTACTTC.

The rearrangement links TRBV5-1 to TRBJ2-7, with D perhaps matching TRBD1 (6 bases). Trimming left V 0 bases short and J 2 bases short, with 12 bases between. The germline V gene has CDR1 SGHRS and CDR2 YFSETQ. CDR3 size: 15 residues. Here the CDR3 reads CASSLEADRAYEQYF. The CDR3, as DNA: TGCGCCAGCAGCTTGGAGGCGGACAGAGCCTACGAGCAGTACTTC. Full variable domain (missing parts from reference TRBV5-1 and TRBJ2-7): KAGVTQTPRYLIKTRGQQVTLSCSPISGHRSVSWYQQTPGQGLQFLFEYFSETQRNKGNFPGRFSGRQFSNSRSEMNVSTLELGDSALYLCASSLEADRAYEQYFGPGTRLTVT.

The rearrangement joins TRBV30 to TRBJ1-1; D is unclear. CDR1 and CDR2 (germline): GTSNPN, SVGIG (reference sequence). The V end was cut by 2 bases, the J end by 11 bases, with 18 bases between. The CDR3 extends over 13 amino acids. CDR3 in DNA: TGTGCCTGGAGTTGGGTCTGGAGGGCGGGCGCTTTCTTT. Its translation: CAWSWVWRAGAFF.

The chain uses TRBV28 and TRBJ1-5, with D perhaps matching TRBD1 (6 bases). CDR1 is MDHEN, CDR2 SYDVKM, per germline. This CDR3 comprises 14 residues. Between the trimmed V and J ends, which lost 5 bases and 10 bases, there was a span of 18 bases. The CDR3 is CASSTSDRLVPQHF. As DNA, the CDR3 is TGTGCCAGCAGTACCTCCGACAGGCTGGTACCCCAGCATTTT.

The chain uses TRBV6-5 and TRBJ2-2; TRBD1 is a possible D gene (7 bases). Per the germline V gene, CDR1 is MNHEY and CDR2 is SVGAGI. The length of the CDR3 is 15 residues. V was trimmed by 9 bases and J by 4 bases, leaving 18 bases between them. CDR3 DNA: TGTGCCAGTCGACAGGGCCACGGGGGCACCGGGGAGCTGTTTTTT. It specifies CASRQGHGGTGELFF.

This clone was seen just once. V is TRBV9 and J is TRBJ2-3, with D uncertain. The CDR3 loop spans 14 amino acids. V lost 4 bases to trimming and J lost 0 bases, with 9 bases between them. Germline CDR1 reads SGDLS; CDR2 reads YYNGEE. DNA for the CDR3: TGTGCCAGCAGCATACTTATGAGCACAGATACGCAGTATTTT. Protein: CASSILMSTDTQYF.

The sample holds many counts of this clone. The gene calls are TRBV6-2 or TRBV6-3 and TRBJ2-1; D uncertain. Germline lookup yields CDR1 MNHEY and CDR2 SVGEGT. V lost 0 bases to trimming and J lost 6 bases, with 9 bases between them. The CDR3 has 14 amino acids. CDR3 in amino acids: CASSYSSVPNEQFF. CDR3 nucleotide sequence: TGTGCCAGCAGTTACTCGTCAGTTCCCAATGAGCAGTTCTTC.

The chain's CDR3 is CASTRTGGADTQYF. The CDR3 DNA sequence: TGTGCCAGCACCAGGACAGGGGGCGCAGATACGCAGTATTTT. The chain recombines TRBV2 with TRBJ2-3, with 11 bases matching TRBD1. The junction had 4 bases not matched to a gene; V was cut back by 7 bases and J by 4 bases. CDR3 size: 14 residues. Germline V CDR1 and CDR2: SNHLY, FYNNEI. The whole variable domain, filled in from reference TRBV2 and TRBJ2-3, reads EPEVTQTPSHQVTQMGQEVILRCVPISNHLYFYWYRQILGQKVEFLVSFYNNEISEKSEIFDDQFSVERPDGSNFTLKIRSTKLEDSAMYFCASTRTGGADTQYFGPGTRLTVL.

The chain is built from TRBV27 and TRBJ2-3; TRBD2 aligns across 16 bases. Per the germline V gene, CDR1 is MNHEY and CDR2 is SMNVEV (reference sequence). The trim removed 4 bases at V and 4 bases at J, leaving 8 bases unmatched. The CDR3 loop spans 18 amino acids. CDR3 residues: CASSSYGTSGGASDTQYF. CDR3 bases: TGTGCCAGCAGTTCCTACGGGACTAGCGGGGGGGCATCAGATACGCAGTATTTT.

This clone was found a few times. The chain links TRBV20-1 to TRBJ2-7; no reliable D call. Looked up from germline, CDR1 is DFQATT and CDR2 is SNEGSKA (reference sequence). V was clipped by 3 bases and J by 1 base, with 4 bases between them. The CDR3 sequence is 11 residues long. CDR3 sequence: CSASLSYEQYF. CDR3 sequence (DNA): TGCAGTGCTAGCCTTTCCTACGAGCAGTACTTC.

The chain has TRBV18 and TRBJ1-3; D not certain. Germline-derived CDR1 and CDR2 are KGHSH and LQKENI. V was clipped by 3 bases and J by 2 bases, with 5 bases between them. The CDR3 length is 13 residues. The CDR3 here is CASSPRTGNTIYF. DNA for the CDR3: TGTGCCAGCTCACCGAGGACTGGAAACACCATATATTTT. Filled out from reference TRBV18 and TRBJ1-3, the complete variable domain reads NAGVMQNPRHLVRRRGQEARLRCSPMKGHSHVYWYRQLPEEGLKFMVYLQKENIIDESGMPKERFSAEFPKEGPSILRIQQVVRGDSAAYFCASSPRTGNTIYFGEGSWLTVV.

This chain connects TRBV5-1 to TRBJ1-6, with 7 bases fitting TRBD1. The V gene's germline CDR1 is SGHRS and CDR2 YFSETQ. V lost 0 bases and J lost 10; bases outside the gene matches: 4. The CDR3 sequence is 14 residues long. The CDR3 here is CASSLEGAGSPLHF. The CDR3 DNA is TGCGCCAGCAGCTTGGAGGGGGCTGGGTCACCCCTCCACTTT.

This sequence joins TRBV18 and TRBJ1-1; tentative D call: TRBD1 (6 bases). CDR3 length equals 16 residues. Germline loops: CDR1 KGHSH, CDR2 LQKENI. Between the trimmed V and J ends, which lost 3 bases and 1 base, there was a span of 15 bases. The DNA for the CDR3 is TGTGCCAGCTCACCTTCCACAGGGAGCGGGAACACTGAAGCTTTCTTT. Translation: CASSPSTGSGNTEAFF.

This chain's CDR3 is CASSLGPPTGAQHF. CDR3 DNA sequence: TGTGCCAGCAGTTTGGGACCCCCGACGGGGGCCCAGCATTTT. V and J are TRBV28 and TRBJ1-5, with D possibly being TRBD1 (5 bases). CDR3 size: 14 residues. Germline V gene sequence: CDR1 MDHEN, CDR2 SYDVKM. V was shortened by 3 bases and J by 11 bases, with 17 bases between the two germline ends.

V gene TRBV5-1 combines with J gene TRBJ1-1, with D maybe TRBD1 (6 bases). Germline V gives CDR1 SGHRS, CDR2 YFSETQ. Trimming pared 6 bases from V and 3 bases from J, leaving 12 bases between. This CDR3 contains 13 residues. The CDR3 is CASKTYRDTEAFF. DNA for the CDR3: TGCGCCAGCAAGACTTACAGGGACACTGAAGCTTTCTTT.